These 23 T cell receptor beta chains came from one sample sequenced in a study of T-cell memory formation after mild COVID-19. TCRdb reanalysed the 5' RACE reads using MiXCR and keeps one entry per CDR3 protein. This sample has about 560,000 distinct CDR3 sequences; 20% to 25% occur once, and the top ten carry around 8.4%. The source material was PBMCs or a T cell subset sorted from them (not recorded which). These receptors were taken from an adult woman who had mild COVID-19 (a few samples of this study predate the infection). Cell type and time point are not known.

This chain uses TRBV3-1 with TRBJ2-4; 7 bases fit TRBD2. V shed 0 bases, J shed 2 bases, and the junction held 13 bases outside the gene matches. Germline lookup yields CDR1 LGHDT and CDR2 YNNKEL (reference sequence). CDR3 size: 19 residues. CDR3 sequence (DNA): TGTGCCAGCAGCCAAGATAAAAGTTGGGGGGGACTACCCAAAAACATTCAGTACTTC. Protein: CASSQDKSWGGLPKNIQYF.

This chain uses TRBV5-1 with TRBJ2-7; D unclear. The germline V gene has CDR1 SGHRS and CDR2 YFSETQ. The CDR3 is 13 amino acids. V lost 0 bases and J 4 bases, leaving 8 bases between the germline ends. The CDR3 DNA sequence: TGCGCCAGCAGCTTGGTTGTCGATTACGAGCAGTACTTC. This translates into CASSLVVDYEQYF. The whole variable domain, remainder taken from reference TRBV5-1 and TRBJ2-7, is KAGVTQTPRYLIKTRGQQVTLSCSPISGHRSVSWYQQTPGQGLQFLFEYFSETQRNKGNFPGRFSGRQFSNSRSEMNVSTLELGDSALYLCASSLVVDYEQYFGPGTRLTVT.

J is TRBJ2-1 and V is TRBV7-6; 7 bases are shared with TRBD2. The germline gives CDR1 SGHVS, CDR2 FNYEAQ. The CDR3 covers 14 residues. V lost 7 bases to trimming and J lost 5 bases; unmatched junction nucleotides: 8. This chain's CDR3 is CASTWGGSNNEQFF. The CDR3 coding sequence is TGTGCCAGCACTTGGGGAGGGAGTAACAATGAGCAGTTCTTC. Complete variable domain (other parts from reference TRBV7-6 and TRBJ2-1): GAGVSQSPRYKVTKRGQDVALRCDPISGHVSLYWYRQALGQGPEFLTYFNYEAQQDKSGLPNDRFSAERPEGSISTLTIQRTEQRDSAMYRCASTWGGSNNEQFFGPGTRLTVL.

This CDR3 reads CASSQDRGGGNIQYF. Written as DNA, the CDR3 is TGCGCCAGCAGCCAAGACAGGGGGGGTGGGAACATTCAGTACTTC. The V call is TRBV4-1, the J call TRBJ2-4; the D gene could be TRBD1 or TRBD2 (7 bases each). The CDR3 totals 15 residues. The V gene lost 0 bases and the J gene lost 7 bases, with 13 bases spanning the gap. From germline, CDR1 is MGHRA and CDR2 YSYEKL.

The chain links TRBV4-1 to TRBJ1-2, with D possibly being TRBD1 (6 bases). Deletions cut 1 base from V and 6 bases from J, with 15 bases between. The CDR3 is made up of 15 amino acids. Germline loops: CDR1 MGHRA, CDR2 YSYEKL. The CDR3, as DNA: TGCGCCAGCAGCCAAGCAGGGGTTCAGCGACATGGCTACACCTTC. It is translated as CASSQAGVQRHGYTF.

The chain links TRBV4-1 to TRBJ2-5; weak D call: TRBD1 (5 bases). The V and J ends lost 0 bases and 1 base respectively, with 6 bases between them. The germline V gene has CDR1 MGHRA and CDR2 YSYEKL. The CDR3 covers 14 residues. This CDR3 reads CASSQDTGQETQYF. The CDR3 DNA is TGCGCCAGCAGCCAAGATACAGGCCAAGAGACCCAGTACTTC.

This clonotype has more than one count but fewer than ten. The V gene is TRBV5-1, the J gene TRBJ1-1; D is perhaps TRBD1 (5 bases). Trimming left V 0 bases short and J 8 bases short, with 11 bases between. CDR3 length equals 13 residues. In germline, CDR1 is SGHRS, CDR2 YFSETQ. The chain's CDR3 is CASSLGQRPEAFF. CDR3 DNA sequence: TGCGCCAGCAGCTTGGGACAGCGACCCGAAGCTTTCTTT.

The genes are TRBV7-2 and TRBJ1-2; no firm D call. The germline gives CDR1 SGHTA, CDR2 FQGNSA. The CDR3 runs to 13 residues. V shed 1 base and J shed 8 bases, with 11 bases lying between them. The CDR3 DNA reads TGTGCCAGCAGCTTAGACCCTTCCTGGGGCTACACCTTC. As protein: CASSLDPSWGYTF.

This clonotype was counted a few times. V usage is TRBV6-2 or TRBV6-3 and J usage is TRBJ2-3; D possibly matches TRBD1 or TRBD2 (5 bases each). The germline gives CDR1 MNHEY, CDR2 SVGEGT. CDR3 length: 15 amino acids. Between the trimmed V and J ends, which lost 5 bases and 1 base, there was a span of 13 bases. CDR3 region: CASSRLGGRTDTQYF. In DNA form, the CDR3 reads TGTGCCAGCAGTCGCCTTGGGGGACGCACAGATACGCAGTATTTT.

This clonotype was seen a handful of times. V and J are TRBV7-8 and TRBJ2-7; D tentatively reads TRBD1 or TRBD2 (5 bases each). V lost 2 bases and J 0 bases, leaving 14 bases between the germline ends. The germline V gene encodes CDR1 SGHVS and CDR2 FQNEAQ. The CDR3 is made up of 16 amino acids. CDR3 protein: CASSLLGQDSSYEQYF. The CDR3, as DNA: TGTGCCAGCAGCTTACTGGGGCAGGACTCCTCCTACGAGCAGTACTTC.

The chain recombines TRBV13 with TRBJ2-7, with D tentatively TRBD2 (7 bases). The CDR3 runs 11 residues. V lost 8 bases and J lost 5, with 10 bases in between. Germline CDR1 PRHDT, CDR2 FYEKMQ (reference sequence). The CDR3: CASGGANEQYF. The CDR3 DNA follows: TGTGCCAGCGGGGGGGCCAACGAGCAGTACTTC.

This clonotype was seen a few times. The rearrangement links TRBV5-1 to TRBJ2-2; D remains unclear. The CDR3 spans 15 residues. Germline values: CDR1 SGHRS, CDR2 YFSETQ. Trimming took 1 base from V and 4 from J, leaving 11 bases between them. The CDR3 bases are TGCGCCAGCAGCTTGACGCCGGATGTCACCGGGGAGCTGTTTTTT. Its translation is CASSLTPDVTGELFF.

This clonotype was seen many times. The rearrangement uses TRBV4-3 and TRBJ2-7, with 9 nucleotides matching TRBD2. The V gene's germline CDR1 is LGHNA and CDR2 YSLEER. The CDR3 is 17 amino acids. The J segment lost 2 bases and the V segment lost 0 bases, leaving 8 bases of the junction unmatched. The CDR3: CASSQDEKREVPYEQYF. CDR3 sequence (DNA): TGCGCCAGCAGCCAAGATGAAAAGCGGGAGGTTCCCTACGAGCAGTACTTC.

This chain links TRBV3-1 with TRBJ2-7; D may be TRBD1 or TRBD2 (6 bases each). The CDR3 loop spans 18 amino acids. Germline CDR1 is LGHDT and CDR2 is YNNKEL (reference sequence). V was clipped by 0 bases and J by 6 bases, with 24 bases between them. The CDR3 loop is CASSQDLRGGSAFREQYF. DNA of the CDR3: TGTGCCAGCAGCCAAGATCTGAGAGGGGGGTCTGCATTCCGCGAGCAGTACTTC.

This clonotype was found a few times. The chain recombines TRBV11-1 with TRBJ2-7; 11 bases are shared with TRBD2. The CDR3 is 14 residues long. Germline loops: CDR1 SGHAT, CDR2 FQDESV (reference sequence). The J segment lost 6 bases and the V segment lost 4 bases, leaving 5 bases of the junction unmatched. CDR3 sequence (DNA): TGTGCCAGCAGCTCCGTGGGACTAGCGGCCGAGCAGTACTTC. Translated, it gives CASSSVGLAAEQYF.

The CDR3 nucleotides read TGTGCCATCGGCGGTCCCGGTCAAGAGACCCAGTACTTC. This encodes CAIGGPGQETQYF. This chain links TRBV6-1 with TRBJ2-5; the D is unclear. Germline values: CDR1 MNHNS, CDR2 SASEGT. The CDR3 length is 13 residues. The V end lost 10 bases, the J end lost 2 bases, and 14 bases lay between the germline ends.

The chain uses TRBV7-9 and TRBJ2-5; tentatively, D is TRBD1 or TRBD2 (5 bases each). Germline lookup yields CDR1 SEHNR and CDR2 FQNEAQ (reference sequence). Trimming pared 5 bases from V and 5 bases from J, leaving 12 bases between. The CDR3 spans 13 residues. This CDR3 reads CASSPLGVETQYF. The CDR3 region has the DNA TGTGCCAGCAGCCCACTGGGGGTGGAGACCCAGTACTTC.

V is TRBV27 and J is TRBJ2-7; D may correspond to TRBD1 or TRBD2 (7 bases each). Trimming took 8 bases from V and 5 from J, leaving 16 bases between them. The CDR3 has 13 amino acids. The germline V gene encodes CDR1 MNHEY and CDR2 SMNVEV (reference sequence). The CDR3 loop reads CASRDSGMNEQYF. The DNA for the CDR3 is TGTGCCAGCCGGGACAGCGGGATGAACGAGCAGTACTTC.

This clonotype was detected a few times. This rearrangement joins TRBV10-3 to TRBJ1-5; D uncertain. Trimming left V 3 bases short and J 7 bases short, with 13 bases between. Germline CDR1 ENHRY, CDR2 SYGVKD. CDR3 length equals 14 residues. CDR3 coding DNA: TGTGCCATCAGTGAAGGGCAGGCTGGACAGCCCCAGCATTTT. Its protein product is CAISEGQAGQPQHF.

The V and J genes are TRBV14 and TRBJ2-1; D might be TRBD1 (5 bases). V lost 1 base and J lost 6, with 13 bases in between. The CDR3 has 15 residues. Germline lookup yields CDR1 SGHDN and CDR2 FVKESK. This CDR3 reads CASSQAGRARNEQFF. The CDR3 DNA reads TGTGCCAGCAGCCAAGCTGGCAGGGCCCGCAATGAGCAGTTCTTC. Variable domain in full (rest from reference TRBV14 and TRBJ2-1): EAGVTQFPSHSVIEKGQTVTLRCDPISGHDNLYWYRRVMGKEIKFLLHFVKESKQDESGMPNNRFLAERTGGTYSTLKVQPAELEDSGVYFCASSQAGRARNEQFFGPGTRLTVL.

This clonotype has a handful of counts. The chain recombines TRBV4-2 with TRBJ2-5; TRBD2 agrees at 7 bases. The CDR3 spans 17 residues. The trim removed 1 base at V and 1 base at J, leaving 9 bases unmatched. From germline, CDR1 is LGHNA and CDR2 YNFKEQ. CDR3 coding DNA: TGTGCCAGCAGCCAAGCGCCGTGGGCTAGCGGCCAAGAGACCCAGTACTTC. Protein sequence: CASSQAPWASGQETQYF.

This clonotype showed up just a few times. The chain recombines TRBV29-1 with TRBJ1-2; 8 positions match TRBD1. The CDR3 covers 13 residues. The germline gives CDR1 SQVTM, CDR2 ANQGSEA. Trimming at V came to 3 bases and at J to 7 bases, leaving 7 bases not matched to a gene. The CDR3 reads CSVDDRGYGGYTF. The CDR3 coding sequence is TGCAGCGTTGACGACAGGGGATATGGTGGCTACACCTTC.

This chain uses TRBV19 with TRBJ1-2; 7 nucleotides line up with TRBD1. V lost 6 bases and J lost 0; bases outside the gene matches: 10. Germline CDR1 is LNHDA and CDR2 is SQIVND (reference sequence). The CDR3 runs to 16 residues. The CDR3 region is CASRVIGQAANYGYTF. DNA for the CDR3: TGTGCCAGTAGGGTTATCGGACAGGCAGCTAACTATGGCTACACCTTC.